These T cell receptor beta chains were read from a single sample in a study of PD-1 blockade in mismatch repair-deficient tumors. Some clones are missing from TCRdb's copy, which holds only in-frame ones; the method was immunoSEQ multiplex PCR. The sample consists of 38,000 or so clones, around 83% of them appearing once. Sequences were derived from peripheral blood, sampled about 76 weeks after starting pembrolizumab. All receptors come from an adult with mismatch repair-deficient cancer. The CDR3 runs from the conserved cysteine through the conserved F or W. A D gene is named only where the DNA matches it firmly. A clone size is listed for some rows: how often the clone was seen (once, few, many), or a class if it is expanded.

>NA|12|TRBV29-1|TRBJ1-1|NA
TGCAGCGTTGAAGATGGGGGCAGTGAAGCTTTCTTT
CSVEDGGSEAFF
>NA|14|TRBV19|TRBJ2-7|NA
TGTGCCAGTAGTATGAGGGGGAGTGTATTCGAGCAGTACTTC
CASSMRGSVFEQYF
>NA|18|TRBV27|TRBJ2-2|NA
TGTGCCAGCAGTTTATATTTTAGCGGGACAGGGAAGATCGGGGAGCTGTTTTTT
CASSLYFSGTGKIGELFF
>NA|15|TRBV7-3|TRBJ1-3|NA
TGTGCCAGCAGCTTACAGGGCGAGTCTGGAAACACCATATATTTT
CASSLQGESGNTIYF
>TRBD1|14|TRBV5-1|TRBJ1-5|large
TGCGCCAGCAGCTTACAGGGGGCCAATCAGCCCCAGCATTTT
CASSLQGANQPQHF
>TRBD2|17|TRBV7-8|TRBJ2-1|few
TGTGCCAGCAGCTTTCGCTGGGAACCTAGCGGGAGAAGGGAGCAGTTCTTC
CASSFRWEPSGRREQFF
>NA|12|TRBV7-9|TRBJ2-1|NA
TGTGCCAGCAGCTCAAGCTGGAATGAGCAGTTCTTC
CASSSSWNEQFF
>NA|18|TRBV12-2|TRBJ2-2|NA
TGTGCAAGTCGCCCCACCGGGACTAGCGGGAGAAACACCGGGGAGCTGTTTTTT
CASRPTGTSGRNTGELFF
>TRBD2|15|TRBV6-6|TRBJ2-7|NA
TGTGCCAGCAGTTCTAGCGGGAGAATGGCCTACGAGCAGTACTTC
CASSSSGRMAYEQYF
>TRBD2|17|TRBV5-3|TRBJ2-5|NA
TGTGCCAGAAGCTCTCCCCGACTAGCGGGGTACCAAGAGACCCAGTACTTC
CARSSPRLAGYQETQYF
>NA|15|TRBV7-9|TRBJ1-4|NA
TGTGCCAGCAGCCGTGACAGGTTTACTAATGAAAAACTGTTTTTT
CASSRDRFTNEKLFF
>NA|16|TRBV7-3|TRBJ2-1|NA
TGTGCCAGCAGCGACATCTCGGGAACAAGATACAATGAGCAGTTCTTC
CASSDISGTRYNEQFF
>NA|13|TRBV30|TRBJ1-2|NA
TGTGCCTGGAGTGTACTTGGTGATGGGGGCTACACCTTC
CAWSVLGDGGYTF
>NA|16|TRBV21-1|TRBJ2-3|NA
TGTGCCAGCAGCAAAAGATGGGGACAGGTGACAGATACGCAGTATTTT
CASSKRWGQVTDTQYF
>TRBD1|15|TRBV11-2|TRBJ2-5|NA
TGTGCCAGCAGTCAGAGACAGGGGTTTCAAGAGACCCAGTACTTC
CASSQRQGFQETQYF
>NA|13|TRBV19|TRBJ2-7|few
TGTGCCAGTAGGGAGAGGGCCGGGTACGAGCAGTACTTC
CASRERAGYEQYF
>NA|15|TRBV9|TRBJ2-1|NA
TGTGCCAGCAGCGTAGTCGACGGGAGTGGCGATGAGCAGTTCTTC
CASSVVDGSGDEQFF
>TRBD2|19|TRBV9|TRBJ2-3|NA
TGTGCCAGCAGCGTAGCTGGACTAGCGGAGCCTTACTTCACAGATACGCAGTATTTT
CASSVAGLAEPYFTDTQYF
>TRBD1|15|TRBV4-1|TRBJ2-2|NA
TGCGCCAGCAGCCCGGGACAGCGAAGGGGCGGGGAGCTGTTTTTT
CASSPGQRRGGELFF
>NA|17|TRBV7-6|TRBJ2-3|NA
TGTGCCAGCAGCTTAGCCTACGGACAGCCTTCCACAGATACGCAGTATTTT
CASSLAYGQPSTDTQYF
>TRBD2|14|TRBV7-9|TRBJ2-7|once
TGTGCCAGCAGACCACTAGCGGGAGGACCCGAGCAGTACTTC
CASRPLAGGPEQYF
>TRBD2|13|TRBV5-4|TRBJ2-1|once
TGTGCCACAACTAGCGGGATCGGCAATGAGCAGTTCTTC
CATTSGIGNEQFF
>NA|15|TRBV9|TRBJ2-1|NA
TGTGCCAGCAGCTTCAGGGTGGAAATTTACAATGAGCAGTTCTTC
CASSFRVEIYNEQFF
>NA|15|TRBV5-1|TRBJ1-5|NA
TGCGCCAGCAGCTTGTCTGGGGCCGTGGAACAGCCCCAGCATTTT
CASSLSGAVEQPQHF
>TRBD1|14|TRBV5-1|TRBJ1-2|once
TGCGCCAGCAGCGGGGACAGTCCTAACTATGGCTACACCTTC
CASSGDSPNYGYTF
>NA|13|TRBV7-8|TRBJ1-5|NA
TGTGCCAGCAGCTTAAAGGGCGCGGAGCCCCAGCATTTT
CASSLKGAEPQHF
>TRBD1|14|TRBV5-4|TRBJ2-3|few
TGTGCCAGCAGCCCCGGGACAGTCACAGATACGCAGTATTTT
CASSPGTVTDTQYF
>NA|13|TRBV6-4|TRBJ1-1|NA
TGTGCCAGCAGTCAAACAGGGAAGACTGAAGCTTTCTTT
CASSQTGKTEAFF
>TRBD1|15|TRBV5-1|TRBJ2-1|NA
TGCGCCAGCAGCTTGTCTGGACAGGGTACGAATGAGCAGTTCTTC
CASSLSGQGTNEQFF
>TRBD2|15|TRBV9|TRBJ2-1|NA
TGTGCCAGCAGTAGAGCGGGAGACACCTACAATGAGCAGTTCTTC
CASSRAGDTYNEQFF
>TRBD2|13|TRBV7-6|TRBJ2-7|NA
TGTGCCAGCGGACTAGCGGGAGCCTACGAGCAGTACTTC
CASGLAGAYEQYF
>NA|17|TRBV4-1|TRBJ1-3|NA
TGCGCCAGCAGCCACCGGGACAACCGACTCTCTGGAAACACCATATATTTT
CASSHRDNRLSGNTIYF
>TRBD1|14|TRBV6-5|TRBJ1-2|NA
TGTGCCAGCAGGGGACCGGGACAGGGATATGGCTACACCTTC
CASRGPGQGYGYTF
>TRBD1|11|TRBV2|TRBJ1-1|NA
TGTGCCAGCCGACAGGGGATTGAAGCTTTCTTT
CASRQGIEAFF
>NA|17|TRBV4-1|TRBJ2-3|NA
TGCGCCAGCAGCTCCCTATTTTTGGGGACGCGCACAGATACGCAGTATTTT
CASSSLFLGTRTDTQYF
>TRBD2|16|TRBV6-1|TRBJ2-3|NA
TGTGCCAGCAGTGAAGCGGCGGGAGTGGGGGCAGATACGCAGTATTTT
CASSEAAGVGADTQYF
>NA|17|TRBV4-2|TRBJ2-3|NA
TGTGCCAGCAGCCAAGAGGGCCCCGGTAGGGGCCGAGATACGCAGTATTTT
CASSQEGPGRGRDTQYF
>NA|14|TRBV5-1|TRBJ1-2|NA
TGCGCCAGCAGCTTGGCCAAGGGTGAGTGGGGCTACACCTTC
CASSLAKGEWGYTF